These T cell receptor beta chains were read from a single sample in a study of shared clonotypes between healthy human individuals. TCRdb keeps only in-frame clones here, not all; method: immunoSEQ multiplex PCR. This table holds around 700,000 clones, around four fifths found once. The material sequenced was memory CD4+ T cells sorted from blood. The receptors derive from a woman aged 25 to 39 in good health. CDR3s include the opening cysteine and the closing phenylalanine or tryptophan. D genes are given only for firm matches. Rows give clone size only sometimes, using once, few, many, or a class for an expanded clone.

v_gene	len	abundance	j_gene	d_gene	CDR3aa	CDR3nt
TRBV6-5	15	-	TRBJ2-5	-	CASSLAGDSQETQYF	TGTGCCAGCAGTTTGGCAGGAGATTCCCAAGAGACCCAGTACTTC
TRBV11-2	15	few	TRBJ2-1	TRBD2	CASSLRSGRENEQFF	TGTGCCAGCAGCTTAAGGAGCGGGAGAGAAAATGAGCAGTTCTTC
TRBV10-3	13	-	TRBJ1-5	-	CAIRGDGRQPQHF	TGTGCCATCAGGGGGGACGGGCGGCAGCCCCAGCATTTT
TRBV5-4	14	-	TRBJ2-5	-	CASSPTGSGETQYF	TGTGCCAGCAGCCCTACAGGGAGTGGCGAGACCCAGTACTTC
TRBV7-3	14	-	TRBJ2-1	-	CASSLDSAANEQFF	TGTGCCAGCAGCCTAGACAGTGCCGCCAATGAGCAGTTCTTC
TRBV9	18	-	TRBJ2-3	-	CASSVGPQWWGGPDTQYF	TGTGCCAGCAGCGTAGGACCCCAATGGTGGGGGGGCCCAGATACGCAGTATTTT
TRBV5-1	14	-	TRBJ2-2	TRBD2	CASSQGTSNGELFF	TGCGCCAGCAGCCAAGGGACTAGTAACGGGGAGCTGTTTTTT
TRBV19	17	-	TRBJ2-2	TRBD2	CASSLIAGALNTGELFF	TGTGCCAGTAGTCTAATAGCGGGAGCCCTGAACACCGGGGAGCTGTTTTTT
TRBV4-1	15	-	TRBJ2-6	-	CASSHVYSGANVLTF	TGCGCCAGCAGCCACGTCTACTCTGGGGCCAACGTCCTGACTTTC
TRBV7-9	14	-	TRBJ1-1	-	CASSLRIGETEAFF	TGTGCCAGCAGCTTACGAATAGGGGAGACTGAAGCTTTCTTT
TRBV11-2	12	many	TRBJ2-7	-	CASSSGDLREYF	TGTGCCAGCAGCTCCGGGGACTTGAGGGAGTACTTC
TRBV7-3	13	-	TRBJ1-1	-	CASSLNGDTEAFF	TGTGCCAGCAGCTTAAACGGTGATACTGAAGCTTTCTTT
TRBV14	14	-	TRBJ2-1	-	CASSQALTRHEQFF	TGTGCCAGCAGCCAAGCCTTAACTAGACATGAGCAGTTCTTC
TRBV7-9	19	-	TRBJ2-2	TRBD2	CASSWPGTSGSEVAGELFF	TGTGCCAGCAGCTGGCCCGGGACTAGCGGGAGTGAGGTCGCCGGGGAGCTGTTTTTT
TRBV6-1	14	-	TRBJ2-3	-	CASSQTQGGDTQYF	TGTGCCAGCAGTCAAACCCAGGGGGGAGATACGCAGTATTTT
TRBV7-2	13	few	TRBJ1-3	-	CASSSTPGNTIYF	TGTGCCAGCAGCTCCACACCCGGAAACACCATATATTTT
TRBV5-1	11	-	TRBJ2-7	-	CASNSPYEQYF	TGCGCCAGCAACTCACCCTACGAGCAGTACTTC
TRBV28	15	-	TRBJ1-1	-	CASSFPQGRNTEAFF	TGTGCCAGCAGTTTTCCCCAGGGTAGGAACACTGAAGCTTTCTTT
TRBV6-4	16	medium-sized	TRBJ2-1	TRBD2	CASSDSAGGGYNEQFF	TGTGCCAGCAGTGACTCGGCGGGAGGTGGGTACAATGAGCAGTTCTTC
TRBV28	15	few	TRBJ2-2	-	CASSFLGLRAGELFF	TGTGCCAGCAGTTTTCTCGGACTAAGGGCCGGGGAGCTGTTTTTT
TRBV6-5	15	-	TRBJ1-1	-	CASSPHRVANTEAFF	TGTGCCAGCAGTCCCCACAGGGTTGCGAACACTGAAGCTTTCTTT
TRBV5-1	18	-	TRBJ2-7	TRBD2	CASSARMTSGRSSYEQYF	TGCGCCAGCAGCGCCCGAATGACTAGCGGGAGGAGCTCCTACGAGCAGTACTTC
TRBV21-1	16	-	TRBJ1-2	-	CASSGPIYRKTYGYTF	TGTGCCAGCAGTGGGCCGATCTACAGAAAGACCTATGGCTACACCTTC
TRBV7-6	13	-	TRBJ1-1	-	CASSLEVNTEAFF	TGTGCCAGCAGCTTAGAAGTTAACACTGAAGCTTTCTTT
TRBV5-1	16	-	TRBJ2-1	-	CASSPSPTGVYNEQFF	TGCGCCAGCAGCCCCTCCCCCACGGGAGTGTACAATGAGCAGTTCTTC
TRBV19	11	once	TRBJ1-2	-	CATSRGNGYTF	TGTGCCACTTCGAGGGGTAATGGCTACACCTTC